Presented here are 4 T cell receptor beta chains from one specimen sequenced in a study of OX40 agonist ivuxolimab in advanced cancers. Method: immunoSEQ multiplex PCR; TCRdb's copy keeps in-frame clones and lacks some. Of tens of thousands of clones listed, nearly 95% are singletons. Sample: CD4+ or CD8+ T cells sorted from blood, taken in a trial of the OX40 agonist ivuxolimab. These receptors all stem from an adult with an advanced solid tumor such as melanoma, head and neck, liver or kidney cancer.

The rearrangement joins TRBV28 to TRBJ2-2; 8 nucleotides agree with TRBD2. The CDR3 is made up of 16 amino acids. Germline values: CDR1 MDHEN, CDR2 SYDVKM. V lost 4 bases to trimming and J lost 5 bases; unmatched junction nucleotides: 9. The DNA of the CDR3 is TGTGCCAGCAGTTCCGGACTAGCCGTGGGGACCGGGGAGCTGTTTTTT. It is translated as CASSSGLAVGTGELFF.

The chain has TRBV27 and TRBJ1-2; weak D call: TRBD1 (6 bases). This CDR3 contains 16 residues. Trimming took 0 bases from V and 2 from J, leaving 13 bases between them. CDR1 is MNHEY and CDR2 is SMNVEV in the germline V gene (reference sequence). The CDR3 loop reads CASSLSGQRFNYGYTF. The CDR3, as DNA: TGTGCCAGCAGTTTATCGGGACAAAGATTCAACTATGGCTACACCTTC.

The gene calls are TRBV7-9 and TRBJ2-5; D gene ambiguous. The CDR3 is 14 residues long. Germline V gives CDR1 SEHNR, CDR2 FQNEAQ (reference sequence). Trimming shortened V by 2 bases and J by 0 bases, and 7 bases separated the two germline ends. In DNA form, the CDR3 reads TGTGCCAGCAGCTTACAGAGGTACCAAGAGACCCAGTACTTC. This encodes CASSLQRYQETQYF.

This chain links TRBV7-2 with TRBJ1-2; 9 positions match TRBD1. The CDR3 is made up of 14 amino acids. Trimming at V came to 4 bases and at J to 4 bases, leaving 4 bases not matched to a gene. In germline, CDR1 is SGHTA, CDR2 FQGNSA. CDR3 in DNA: TGTGCCAGCAGCTACCCGGGACAGGGCTATGGCTACACCTTC. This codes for CASSYPGQGYGYTF.